Following are 31 T cell receptor beta chains from one sample sequenced in a study of blood T cell repertoires in COVID-19. Some clones are missing from TCRdb's copy, which holds only in-frame ones; the method was immunoSEQ multiplex PCR. The profile shows 250,000 to 400,000 clones, around 90% of them singletons. The source material was peripheral blood. The receptors stem from a woman in her 30s with COVID-19, enrolled during active disease.

V usage is TRBV5-8 and J usage is TRBJ1-1, with D uncertain. This CDR3 has 13 residues. V lost 4 bases, J lost 3 bases, and 10 bases lay in between. The germline V gene encodes CDR1 SGHTS and CDR2 YDEGEE. CDR3 in amino acids: CASSLQEDTEAFF. The CDR3, as DNA: TGTGCCAGCAGCCTGCAAGAGGACACTGAAGCTTTCTTT. The full variable domain, its missing parts supplied by reference TRBV5-8 and TRBJ1-1, is EAGVTQSPTHLIKTRGQQATLRCSPISGHTSVYWYQQALGLGLQFLLWYDEGEERNRGNFPPRFSGRQFPNYSSELNVNALELEDSALYLCASSLQEDTEAFFGQGTRLTVV.

The chain recombines TRBV3-1 (or the pseudogene TRBV3-2) with TRBJ2-5; no firm D call. The CDR3 length is 14 residues. V was cut by 0 bases and J by 5 bases, with 10 bases left in between. Germline V CDR1 and CDR2: LGHDT, YNNKEL (reference sequence). CDR3 nucleotides: TGTGCCAGCAGCCAAGACGGTAGCCGGGAGACCCAGTACTTC. Its protein product is CASSQDGSRETQYF.

This rearrangement joins TRBV7-8 to TRBJ2-7; no clear D gene. V was shortened by 3 bases and J by 0 bases, with 6 bases between the two germline ends. This CDR3 has 13 residues. Germline CDR1 SGHVS, CDR2 FQNEAQ. CDR3 sequence: CASSFSSSYEQYF. In nucleotides, the CDR3 is TGTGCCAGCAGCTTCTCGAGCTCCTACGAGCAGTACTTC. The complete variable domain, with remaining parts taken from reference TRBV7-8 and TRBJ2-7, reads GAGVSQSPRYKVAKRGQDVALRCDPISGHVSLFWYQQALGQGPEFLTYFQNEAQLDKSGLPSDRFFAERPEGSVSTLKIQRTQQEDSAVYLCASSFSSSYEQYFGPGTRLTVT.

The chain joins TRBV5-1 to TRBJ1-1; 7 bases agree with TRBD1. Losses at the gene ends were 2 bases for V and 4 bases for J; bases not matched to a gene: 2. The CDR3 totals 13 residues. Germline V gives CDR1 SGHRS, CDR2 YFSETQ. CDR3 DNA sequence: TGCGCCAGCAGCTTCAACAGGGGCACTGAAGCTTTCTTT. Amino acids: CASSFNRGTEAFF.

This chain connects TRBV3-1 (or the pseudogene TRBV3-2) to TRBJ1-1; D remains unclear. The V gene's germline CDR1 is LGHDT and CDR2 YNNKEL (reference sequence). CDR3 length equals 13 residues. V gave up 5 bases and J gave up 4 bases, with 11 bases separating them. CDR3 nucleotide sequence: TGTGCCAGCAGCAACACCGAGGGCACTGAAGCTTTCTTT. Translating gives CASSNTEGTEAFF.

In DNA, the CDR3 is TGTGCCAGCGGGGGGGATAACTATGGCTACACCTTC. Translation gives CASGGDNYGYTF. V and J are TRBV12-3 or TRBV12-4 and TRBJ1-2, with D perhaps matching TRBD1 (5 bases). V dropped 8 bases and J dropped 1 base, with 8 bases sitting between them. This CDR3 has 12 amino acids.

The V call is TRBV19, the J call TRBJ2-2, with TRBD1 matching over 12 bases. The CDR3 extends over 14 amino acids. Germline loops: CDR1 LNHDA, CDR2 SQIVND (reference sequence). V shed 6 bases, J shed 9 bases, and the junction held 5 bases outside the gene matches. CDR3 region: CASRKGQGAWELFF. The DNA for the CDR3 is TGTGCCAGTAGAAAGGGACAGGGGGCCTGGGAGCTGTTTTTT. Drawing the rest from reference TRBV19 and TRBJ2-2, the complete variable domain is DGGITQSPKYLFRKEGQNVTLSCEQNLNHDAMYWYRQDPGQGLRLIYYSQIVNDFQKGDIAEGYSVSREKKESFPLTVTSAQKNPTAFYLCASRKGQGAWELFFGEGSRLTVL.

There are a few counts of this clone. J is TRBJ2-7 and V is TRBV10-3; D possibly corresponds to TRBD2 (5 bases). There are 19 residues in the CDR3. Trimming took 0 bases from V and 4 from J, leaving 25 bases between them. Germline V lookup: CDR1 ENHRY, CDR2 SYGVKD. As DNA, the CDR3 is TGTGCCATCAGTGAGTCGGGAGACCACGTGGTTCAAAAGGTGTACGAGCAGTACTTC. This encodes CAISESGDHVVQKVYEQYF.

This sequence joins TRBV5-1 and TRBJ2-5; 9 nucleotides agree with TRBD2. The V gene end was trimmed by 2 bases and the J gene end by 1 base; junction bases not matched to a gene: 6. This CDR3 has 16 residues. From germline, CDR1 is SGHRS and CDR2 YFSETQ. In DNA form, the CDR3 reads TGCGCCAGCAGCTTAGGCCTAGCGGGGTTCCAAGAGACCCAGTACTTC. It yields the protein CASSLGLAGFQETQYF. The variable domain in full, completed from reference TRBV5-1 and TRBJ2-5, reads KAGVTQTPRYLIKTRGQQVTLSCSPISGHRSVSWYQQTPGQGLQFLFEYFSETQRNKGNFPGRFSGRQFSNSRSEMNVSTLELGDSALYLCASSLGLAGFQETQYFGPGTRLLVL.

The chain recombines TRBV19 with TRBJ2-5; D is perhaps TRBD2 (6 bases). V shed 1 base and J shed 1 base, with 7 bases lying between them. The CDR3 covers 14 residues. Germline-derived CDR1 and CDR2 are LNHDA and SQIVND (reference sequence). The CDR3 here is CASSIGTTQETQYF. In DNA, the CDR3 is TGTGCCAGTAGTATAGGGACTACCCAAGAGACCCAGTACTTC.

V usage is TRBV7-2 and J usage is TRBJ2-4; TRBD1 matches at 8 bases. Germline V gene data show CDR1 as SGHTA and CDR2 as FQGNSA. Unmatched junction bases numbered 11, after V lost 2 bases and J lost 5 bases. CDR3 length: 17 amino acids. CDR3 DNA: TGTGCCAGCAGCTTAAGGTTCGGAACGGACAGGGAAAACATTCAGTACTTC. Its protein is CASSLRFGTDRENIQYF.

The sample holds a few counts of this clone. V usage is TRBV19 and J usage is TRBJ1-2; D might be TRBD1 (6 bases). V lost 9 bases and J 7 bases, leaving 18 bases between the germline ends. The CDR3 contains 13 residues. Germline V gene sequence: CDR1 LNHDA, CDR2 SQIVND (reference sequence). The CDR3 nucleotides are TGTGCCAGCCTCGCCGGGGGGCTGGGTGGCTACACCTTC. Translated: CASLAGGLGGYTF.

The rearrangement uses TRBV19 and TRBJ1-5; 10 nucleotides match TRBD1. Trimming took 3 bases from V and 2 from J; bases not matched to a gene: 4. Per the germline V gene, CDR1 is LNHDA and CDR2 is SQIVND (reference sequence). This CDR3 contains 16 residues. The DNA of the CDR3 is TGTGCCAGTAGTATCCGACAGGGGGCGGGCAATCAGCCCCAGCATTTT. This sequence encodes CASSIRQGAGNQPQHF. Based on the CDR3 plus reference TRBV19 and TRBJ1-5, the full variable domain is DGGITQSPKYLFRKEGQNVTLSCEQNLNHDAMYWYRQDPGQGLRLIYYSQIVNDFQKGDIAEGYSVSREKKESFPLTVTSAQKNPTAFYLCASSIRQGAGNQPQHFGDGTRLSIL.

The rearrangement links TRBV6-6 to TRBJ2-7; the D gene is possibly TRBD1 (5 bases). V gave up 5 bases and J gave up 5 bases, with 13 bases separating them. CDR3 size: 13 residues. Germline V gives CDR1 MNHNY, CDR2 SVGAGI (reference sequence). The CDR3: CASSTNRWNEQYF. CDR3 bases: TGTGCCAGCAGTACCAACAGGTGGAACGAGCAGTACTTC.

The genes are TRBV4-2 and TRBJ2-2; tentatively, D is TRBD2 (5 bases). In germline, CDR1 is LGHNA, CDR2 YNFKEQ. V was pared by 1 base and J by 5 bases, with 17 bases between. CDR3 length: 17 residues. DNA for the CDR3: TGTGCCAGCAGCCAAGTCCACGGACTCGATAAGACCGGGGAGCTGTTTTTT. Residues: CASSQVHGLDKTGELFF.

V gene TRBV7-9 combines with J gene TRBJ2-3; the match to TRBD2 covers 8 bases. The germline gives CDR1 SEHNR, CDR2 FQNEAQ (reference sequence). V gave up 5 bases and J gave up 0 bases; unmatched junction bases: 7. This CDR3 has 16 amino acids. CDR3 bases: TGTGCCAGCAGCCCGCCCGGCGGGAGGAGCACAGATACGCAGTATTTT. Translated, it gives CASSPPGGRSTDTQYF.

The rearrangement links TRBV7-9 to TRBJ1-6; the D gene is possibly TRBD1 (5 bases). This CDR3 spans 13 amino acids. Trimming pared 4 bases from V and 14 bases from J, leaving 15 bases between. The germline V gene has CDR1 SEHNR and CDR2 FQNEAQ (reference sequence). The CDR3 sequence: CASSSDNRYALHF. In nucleotides, the CDR3 is TGTGCCAGCAGCTCGGACAACCGGTATGCCCTCCACTTT.

V usage is TRBV7-9 and J usage is TRBJ1-3, with 8 bases lining up with TRBD1. The germline CDR1 and CDR2 sequences are SEHNR and FQNEAQ (reference sequence). CDR3 length: 16 residues. V lost 4 bases, J lost 2 bases, and 7 bases stayed unmatched. DNA of the CDR3: TGTGCCAGCAGCTCAGACAGGGGAATTCCTGGAAACACCATATATTTT. Its protein product is CASSSDRGIPGNTIYF.

The rearrangement joins TRBV19 to TRBJ1-1, with TRBD1 as a possible D gene (6 bases). Trimming cost V 8 bases and J 2 bases, with 15 bases left between them. CDR3 length equals 14 residues. Germline CDR1 reads LNHDA; CDR2 reads SQIVND (reference sequence). The CDR3 sequence is CASQRGALNTEAFF. In nucleotides, the CDR3 is TGTGCCAGTCAGCGGGGGGCCTTAAACACTGAAGCTTTCTTT.

This rearrangement joins TRBV6-1 to TRBJ1-2; D perhaps matches TRBD1 (6 bases). V was trimmed by 3 bases and J by 4 bases, leaving 21 bases between them. Germline loops: CDR1 MNHNS, CDR2 SASEGT. The CDR3 totals 17 residues. In nucleotides, the CDR3 is TGTGCCAGCAGTGATTCGGGCCGAGGACAGACAATCTATGGCTACACCTTC. This encodes CASSDSGRGQTIYGYTF.

Many counts were recorded for this clone. This chain's CDR3 is CAIRGGDYGYTF. Written as DNA, the CDR3 is TGTGCCATCAGAGGGGGGGACTATGGCTACACCTTC. The chain carries TRBV10-3 and TRBJ1-2; D possibly corresponds to TRBD1 (6 bases). Per germline, CDR1 ENHRY and CDR2 SYGVKD. CDR3 length: 12 amino acids. The V end was cut by 6 bases, the J end by 3 bases, with 8 bases between.

The J gene is TRBJ1-2, the V gene TRBV11-2, with TRBD1 matching 9 bases. Germline V gives CDR1 SGHAT, CDR2 FQNNGV. This CDR3 region has 14 residues. J lost 8 bases, V lost 5 bases, and 9 bases had no gene match. As DNA, the CDR3 is TGTGCCAGCAGCCTTACTGGACAGGGGAACGGCTACACCTTC. Its protein product is CASSLTGQGNGYTF.

The rearrangement joins TRBV25-1 to TRBJ1-2; D is unresolved. Germline values: CDR1 MGHDK, CDR2 SYGVNS. V was cut by 1 base and J by 0 bases, with 12 bases left in between. The CDR3 consists of 16 residues. The CDR3 sequence: CASSEFHRAANYGYTF. CDR3 sequence (DNA): TGTGCCAGCAGTGAATTTCACCGAGCTGCTAACTATGGCTACACCTTC.

The V call is TRBV6-5, the J call TRBJ1-2; the D is unclear. This CDR3 is 14 amino acids long. Germline-derived CDR1 and CDR2 are MNHEY and SVGAGI. Trimming took 9 bases from V and 2 from J, leaving 16 bases between them. The CDR3 reads CASSPFDTNYGYTF. DNA for the CDR3: TGTGCCAGTTCCCCCTTTGACACGAACTATGGCTACACCTTC.

The genes are TRBV10-2 and TRBJ2-7; TRBD2 matches 8 bases. The CDR3 length is 15 residues. Germline V gives CDR1 WSHSY, CDR2 SAAADI. V shed 0 bases, J shed 5 bases, and the junction held 6 bases outside the gene matches. The CDR3: CASSESLAGLHEQYF. Written as DNA, the CDR3 is TGCGCCAGCAGTGAGTCTCTAGCGGGTCTACACGAGCAGTACTTC.

The rearrangement joins TRBV5-4 to TRBJ1-2, with D possibly being TRBD1 (5 bases). The CDR3 length is 16 residues. With 4 bases removed from V and 4 bases from J, the gap between germline ends came to 20 bases. CDR1 is SGHNT, CDR2 YYREEE, per germline (reference sequence). The CDR3 nucleotides read TGTGCCAGCAGCACGATGGTGACGGGGGGTCTCTATGGCTACACCTTC. It yields the protein CASSTMVTGGLYGYTF.

Written as DNA, the CDR3 is TGTGCCAGCTCACCACTGACTAACACTGAAGCTTTCTTT. Protein: CASSPLTNTEAFF. The chain is built from TRBV18 and TRBJ1-1; no clear D gene. Trimming took 1 base from V and 2 from J, leaving 5 bases between them. The CDR3 contains 13 residues. CDR1 is KGHSH and CDR2 is LQKENI in the germline V gene.

The chain joins TRBV5-1 to TRBJ1-1; 7 nucleotides line up with TRBD1. V shed 4 bases and J 10 bases; nucleotides not matched to a gene: 13. The CDR3 loop spans 14 amino acids. Germline-derived CDR1 and CDR2 are SGHRS and YFSETQ. CDR3: CASSLILGGEGAFF. In DNA form, the CDR3 reads TGCGCCAGCAGCCTAATTCTAGGGGGCGAGGGAGCTTTCTTT.

V and J are TRBV18 and TRBJ1-4; TRBD1 matches 7 bases. Germline CDR1 reads KGHSH; CDR2 reads LQKENI. The CDR3 consists of 15 residues. J lost 5 bases, V lost 3 bases, and 6 bases had no gene match. CDR3 region: CASSPARGENEKLFF. DNA for the CDR3: TGTGCCAGCTCACCCGCCAGGGGGGAAAATGAAAAACTGTTTTTT.

J is TRBJ2-1 and V is TRBV7-9, with 15 bases lining up with TRBD2. The CDR3 is 17 residues long. V was pared by 3 bases and J by 4 bases, with 4 bases of the junction left unmatched. CDR1 and CDR2 from the germline V gene are SEHNR and FQNEAQ (reference sequence). In DNA, the CDR3 is TGTGCCAGCAGCTTGGCGGGACTAGCGGGAGGTTACAATGAGCAGTTCTTC. Protein sequence: CASSLAGLAGGYNEQFF.

Here the CDR3 DNA reads TGTGCCAGCAGCTGGGGACTAGGCTTCTACTTC. Translating it yields CASSWGLGFYF. J is TRBJ2-7 and V is TRBV7-9; 8 bases match TRBD2. The ends lost 4 bases at V and 13 bases at J; junction bases unmatched: 6. The CDR3 extends over 11 amino acids. CDR1 SEHNR and CDR2 FQNEAQ come from the germline V gene (reference sequence).